These 14 T cell receptor beta chains originate from one sample sequenced in a study of T-cell memory formation after mild COVID-19. TCRdb reprocessed the 5' RACE reads via MiXCR and lists one record per CDR3 protein. The sample lists around 250,000 distinct CDR3 sequences, 8% to 10% occurring once. The sample was PBMCs or a T cell subset sorted from them (not recorded which). The receptor set was obtained from a man aged 18 to 30 who had mild COVID-19 (a few samples of this study predate the infection). Cell type and time point are not known.

This clonotype was seen a few times. This chain links TRBV6-5 with TRBJ2-7; possible D gene TRBD1, 6 bases. V shed 6 bases and J shed 3 bases, with 12 bases lying between them. The CDR3 loop spans 13 amino acids. Germline-derived CDR1 and CDR2 are MNHEY and SVGAGI. The CDR3 sequence: CASSPGQFYEQYV. CDR3 bases: TGTGCCAGCAGCCCTGGACAGTTCTACGAGCAGTACGTC.

The chain employs TRBV5-4 and TRBJ2-5; no firm D call. From germline, CDR1 is SGHNT and CDR2 YYREEE (reference sequence). Trimming removed 0 bases from V and 2 bases from J, with 8 bases in between. The CDR3 consists of 14 residues. CDR3 bases: TGTGCCAGCAGCTTGGACTTAGGGCAAGAGACCCAGTACTTC. Protein product: CASSLDLGQETQYF.

This sequence joins TRBV7-3 and TRBJ2-5; the D gene is possibly TRBD2 (5 bases). Germline CDR1 and CDR2: SGHTA and FQGTGA. The CDR3 length is 13 residues. V lost 5 bases and J 0 bases, leaving 7 bases between the germline ends. CDR3 bases: TGTGCCAGCAGCCGGGGTCACCAAGAGACCCAGTACTTC. Encoded protein: CASSRGHQETQYF.

This chain connects TRBV6-5 to TRBJ1-6, with D possibly being TRBD1 (5 bases). The V and J ends lost 2 bases and 9 bases respectively, with 11 bases between them. The CDR3 is 14 amino acids. Looked up from germline, CDR1 is MNHEY and CDR2 is SVGAGI. The CDR3 DNA sequence: TGTGCCAGCAGTTACGGGGGTTCTGTTTCACCCCTCCACTTT. Protein product: CASSYGGSVSPLHF.

The table lists this clonotype with many counts. The chain is built from TRBV11-1 and TRBJ2-5; the match to TRBD2 covers 7 bases. CDR1 is SGHAT and CDR2 is FQDESV in the germline V gene (reference sequence). V was pared by 3 bases and J by 2 bases, with 6 bases of the junction left unmatched. This CDR3 comprises 15 residues. This CDR3 is CASSLWGTTQETQYF. The CDR3, as DNA: TGTGCCAGCAGCTTGTGGGGGACTACTCAAGAGACCCAGTACTTC.

This chain connects TRBV6-5 to TRBJ2-2; 10 bases are a match to TRBD1. Per germline, CDR1 MNHEY and CDR2 SVGAGI. V trimming: 3 bases; J trimming: 3 bases; junction bases outside the gene matches: 16. This CDR3 region has 20 residues. The CDR3 sequence is CASSYGSGDRGRVDTGELFF. The CDR3 DNA sequence: TGTGCCAGCAGTTATGGGTCCGGGGACAGGGGAAGGGTCGACACCGGGGAGCTGTTTTTT.

This clonotype showed up just a few times. The genes are TRBV5-6 and TRBJ2-1, with 11 bases that match TRBD2. CDR1 is SGHDT and CDR2 is YYEEEE in the germline V gene. Losses at the gene ends were 10 bases for V and 0 bases for J; bases not matched to a gene: 9. This CDR3 is 16 amino acids long. This CDR3 is CAGTSGGPFSYNEQFF. DNA for the CDR3: TGTGCCGGAACTAGCGGGGGCCCTTTCTCCTACAATGAGCAGTTCTTC. Variable domain in full (rest from reference TRBV5-6 and TRBJ2-1): DAGVTQSPTHLIKTRGQQVTLRCSPKSGHDTVSWYQQALGQGPQFIFQYYEEEERQRGNFPDRFSGHQFPNYSSELNVNALLLGDSALYLCAGTSGGPFSYNEQFFGPGTRLTVL.

The CDR3 region is CSVASGGYNEQFF. CDR3 nucleotides: TGCAGCGTTGCTAGCGGGGGCTACAATGAGCAGTTCTTC. The V and J genes are TRBV29-1 and TRBJ2-1; TRBD2 matches at 10 bases. Per the germline V gene, CDR1 is SQVTM and CDR2 is ANQGSEA. The CDR3 is made up of 13 amino acids. V dropped 4 bases and J dropped 3; count of bases not matched to a gene: 0.

The chain is built from TRBV24-1 and TRBJ2-1; possible D gene TRBD1, 6 bases. CDR1 is KGHDR and CDR2 is SFDVKD in the germline V gene. Trimming left V 7 bases short and J 9 bases short, with 18 bases between. This CDR3 comprises 14 residues. The CDR3 protein is CATRTNREQGEQFF. DNA of the CDR3: TGTGCCACCAGAACAAACAGGGAGCAGGGTGAGCAGTTCTTC.

This clonotype was counted between two and nine times. The genes are TRBV7-9 and TRBJ2-1; a possible D gene is TRBD1 (6 bases). From germline, CDR1 is SEHNR and CDR2 FQNEAQ (reference sequence). The CDR3 loop spans 15 amino acids. V lost 2 bases and J lost 9, with 17 bases in between. CDR3 loop: CASSLLLGARFEQFF. CDR3 DNA: TGTGCCAGCAGCTTATTACTGGGGGCGAGGTTTGAGCAGTTCTTC.

This clonotype was counted only a few times. A read error may account for a junction end that differs from germline. The V call is TRBV7-7, the J call TRBJ2-3; a weak D match, TRBD1 (6 bases). The CDR3 runs 15 residues. From germline, CDR1 is SSHAT and CDR2 FNYEAQ (reference sequence). The CDR3 protein is CASSLGTTTPDTQYF. In nucleotides, the CDR3 is TGTGCTAGCAGCCTGGGGACAACTACCCCAGATACGCAGTATTTT.

The rearrangement joins TRBV12-3 or TRBV12-4 to TRBJ2-5; TRBD2 might be the D (6 bases). This CDR3 has 13 amino acids. Trimming cost V 6 bases and J 5 bases, with 13 bases left between them. The CDR3 bases are TGTGCCAGCAGGCTGGGGGACTTGGAGACCCAGTACTTC. Translating it yields CASRLGDLETQYF.

The V gene is TRBV5-1, the J gene TRBJ2-3; D perhaps matches TRBD1 (6 bases). The V gene lost 2 bases and the J gene lost 4 bases, with 17 bases spanning the gap. Germline V lookup: CDR1 SGHRS, CDR2 YFSETQ. The CDR3 is 16 residues long. CDR3 loop: CASSLSGTPGADTQYF. CDR3 nucleotide sequence: TGCGCCAGCAGCTTATCCGGGACACCTGGAGCAGATACGCAGTATTTT.

This rearrangement joins TRBV7-2 to TRBJ2-3; 8 positions match TRBD1. Germline V gene sequence: CDR1 SGHTA, CDR2 FQGNSA. The CDR3 consists of 14 residues. J lost 4 bases, V lost 4 bases, and 4 bases had no gene match. This chain's CDR3 is CASSWDRSADTQYF. The CDR3 nucleotides are TGTGCCAGCAGCTGGGACAGGAGCGCAGATACGCAGTATTTT.